The 30 T cell receptor beta chains presented below share a single source sample, sequenced in a study of blood T cell repertoires in COVID-19. Here immunoSEQ multiplex PCR was the method, and the copy in TCRdb shows in-frame clones only, minus some. The sample lists approximately 170,000 clones; approximately 84% were seen once. Sequencing used peripheral blood. The source is a woman of 80 years or more with COVID-19, enrolled during active disease.

The chain couples TRBV7-2 to TRBJ1-5; tentative D call: TRBD1 (5 bases). CDR3 size: 16 residues. V was trimmed by 0 bases and J by 0 bases, leaving 9 bases between them. Per the germline V gene, CDR1 is SGHTA and CDR2 is FQGNSA. The CDR3 is CASSLAGLSSNQPQHF. CDR3 DNA sequence: TGTGCCAGCAGCTTAGCGGGACTGTCTAGCAATCAGCCCCAGCATTTT.

This chain joins TRBV18 and TRBJ2-5; the D gene is possibly TRBD2 (6 bases). This CDR3 is 15 amino acids long. Germline CDR1 reads KGHSH; CDR2 reads LQKENI. V lost 3 bases and J lost 0, with 11 bases in between. The CDR3 spells CASSPRGGDQETQYF. CDR3 DNA: TGTGCCAGCTCACCCCGGGGCGGGGACCAAGAGACCCAGTACTTC.

The V and J genes are TRBV7-3 and TRBJ2-3, with D possibly matching TRBD1 (5 bases). The CDR3 spans 13 residues. Germline CDR1 and CDR2: SGHTA and FQGTGA. The germline V and J ends were trimmed by 5 bases and 5 bases, with 11 bases remaining between them. The CDR3 nucleotides read TGTGCCAGCAGCCCAGGGTACCGAGATACGCAGTATTTT. Residues: CASSPGYRDTQYF. Drawing the rest from reference TRBV7-3 and TRBJ2-3, the complete variable domain is GAGVSQTPSNKVTEKGKYVELRCDPISGHTALYWYRQSLGQGPEFLIYFQGTGAADDSGLPNDRFFAVRPEGSVSTLKIQRTERGDSAVYLCASSPGYRDTQYFGPGTRLTVL.

The chain carries TRBV10-3 and TRBJ2-5; the match to TRBD2 covers 9 bases. The CDR3 is made up of 15 amino acids. Losses at the gene ends were 0 bases for V and 5 bases for J; bases not matched to a gene: 4. Germline V gene sequence: CDR1 ENHRY, CDR2 SYGVKD. CDR3 in amino acids: CAISESSLAGETQYF. In nucleotides, the CDR3 is TGTGCCATCAGTGAGTCGTCACTAGCGGGCGAGACCCAGTACTTC.

The chain recombines TRBV7-9 with TRBJ2-7, with TRBD2 identical over 7 bases. The CDR3 sequence is 13 residues long. The V segment lost 4 bases and the J segment 1 base; nucleotides outside the gene matches: 1. Germline V lookup: CDR1 SEHNR, CDR2 FQNEAQ (reference sequence). CDR3 sequence (DNA): TGTGCCAGCAGCTCGGGGGGTTCCTACGAGCAGTACTTC. Translating it yields CASSSGGSYEQYF.

The V call is TRBV18, the J call TRBJ2-7; the D is unclear. V dropped 2 bases and J dropped 2 bases, with 10 bases sitting between them. CDR1 is KGHSH and CDR2 is LQKENI in the germline V gene. The CDR3 runs to 14 residues. CDR3 protein: CASSPTAPAYEQYF. DNA for the CDR3: TGTGCCAGCTCACCAACCGCCCCAGCCTACGAGCAGTACTTC.

The rearrangement links TRBV4-3 to TRBJ2-2; D is unresolved. CDR3 length: 17 amino acids. Germline CDR1 is LGHNA and CDR2 is YSLEER. The germline V and J ends were trimmed by 0 bases and 6 bases, with 17 bases remaining between them. CDR3: CASSQDALQEKPGELFF. The CDR3, as DNA: TGCGCCAGCAGCCAAGATGCCCTCCAGGAAAAGCCCGGGGAGCTGTTTTTT.

The J gene is TRBJ2-5, the V gene TRBV2; 7 nucleotides align to TRBD2. Germline V gene data show CDR1 as SNHLY and CDR2 as FYNNEI. This CDR3 spans 12 amino acids. Trimming at V came to 4 bases and at J to 5 bases, leaving 1 base not matched to a gene. CDR3 loop: CASSAGGETQYF. Written as DNA, the CDR3 is TGTGCCAGCAGTGCCGGGGGGGAGACCCAGTACTTC.

This chain joins TRBV18 and TRBJ1-5, with D possibly matching TRBD1 (5 bases). Germline-derived CDR1 and CDR2 are KGHSH and LQKENI. This CDR3 is built from 15 residues. Trimming left V 2 bases short and J 6 bases short, with 14 bases between. CDR3 sequence (DNA): TGTGCCAGCTCACCAAGTCAAGGGGCAGGTCAGCCCCAGCATTTT. Its protein product is CASSPSQGAGQPQHF.

V and J are TRBV7-3 and TRBJ1-2; the D gene is possibly TRBD1 (5 bases). V was clipped by 2 bases and J by 3 bases, with 10 bases between them. This CDR3 has 14 amino acids. CDR1 SGHTA and CDR2 FQGTGA come from the germline V gene. The CDR3 sequence is CASSLAGGDYGYTF. The DNA of the CDR3 is TGTGCCAGCAGCTTAGCCGGGGGAGACTATGGCTACACCTTC. The complete variable domain, with remaining parts taken from reference TRBV7-3 and TRBJ1-2, reads GAGVSQTPSNKVTEKGKYVELRCDPISGHTALYWYRQSLGQGPEFLIYFQGTGAADDSGLPNDRFFAVRPEGSVSTLKIQRTERGDSAVYLCASSLAGGDYGYTFGSGTRLTVV.

The rearrangement joins TRBV28 to TRBJ2-3, with 7 bases matching TRBD1. CDR1 MDHEN and CDR2 SYDVKM come from the germline V gene. The length of the CDR3 is 13 residues. J was trimmed by 8 bases and V by 5 bases; bases with no gene match: 7. The CDR3 reads CASSPTGIGTQYF. The CDR3 DNA follows: TGTGCCAGCAGTCCGACAGGGATAGGTACGCAGTATTTT. Full variable domain (remainder filled in from reference TRBV28 and TRBJ2-3): DVKVTQSSRYLVKRTGEKVFLECVQDMDHENMFWYRQDPGLGLRLIYFSYDVKMKEKGDIPEGYSVSREKKERFSLILESASTNQTSMYLCASSPTGIGTQYFGPGTRLTVL.

The chain combines TRBV7-6 with TRBJ1-5; the D is unclear. Germline assignment: CDR1 SGHVS and CDR2 FNYEAQ. V lost 1 base to trimming and J lost 0 bases, with 7 bases between them. The CDR3 is 15 residues long. CDR3 in DNA: TGTGCCAGCAGCTTAGTACCCAGTAGCAATCAGCCCCAGCATTTT. This gives the protein CASSLVPSSNQPQHF.

This clone occurred once. The chain employs TRBV14 and TRBJ1-4; D is ambiguous. The CDR3 contains 15 residues. Germline V gene sequence: CDR1 SGHDN, CDR2 FVKESK. The V and J ends lost 2 bases and 7 bases respectively, with 14 bases between them. Written as DNA, the CDR3 is TGTGCCAGCAGCCAATACATGGAGATGGGTGAAAAACTGTTTTTT. It encodes CASSQYMEMGEKLFF.

This chain links TRBV2 with TRBJ2-1, with TRBD2 matching over 13 bases. The CDR3 sequence is 18 residues long. V lost 2 bases to trimming and J lost 1 base; unmatched junction nucleotides: 5. Germline V gene lookup returns CDR1 SNHLY and CDR2 FYNNEI. CDR3 amino acids: CASSERTSGRFSYNEQFF. CDR3 DNA sequence: TGTGCCAGCAGTGAAAGGACTAGCGGGAGATTTTCCTACAATGAGCAGTTCTTC.

The V call is TRBV10-3, the J call TRBJ1-1, with D tentatively TRBD1 (6 bases). In germline, CDR1 is ENHRY, CDR2 SYGVKD. Trimming took off 3 bases at V and 6 bases at J, with 8 bases between the two ends. The CDR3 loop spans 12 amino acids. CDR3 nucleotide sequence: TGTGCCATCAGTGATTGGACAGCTGAAGCTTTCTTT. Its translation is CAISDWTAEAFF.

The chain links TRBV24-1 to TRBJ2-3; D gene uncertain. Trimming left V 3 bases short and J 6 bases short, with 18 bases between. CDR1 and CDR2 from the germline V gene are KGHDR and SFDVKD. The CDR3 runs 16 residues. CDR3 nucleotides: TGTGCCACCAGTGATATGGGCTACCGCCGTTGGGATACGCAGTATTTT. This encodes CATSDMGYRRWDTQYF.

CDR3 in amino acids: CASTPPLADRYEQYF. Written as DNA, the CDR3 is TGTGCCAGCACCCCCCCCTTAGCGGATCGGTACGAGCAGTACTTC. This chain links TRBV27 with TRBJ2-7; tentatively, D is TRBD2 (6 bases). Trimming stripped 7 bases from V and 4 bases from J, with 20 bases between. The CDR3 is 15 amino acids. Per the germline V gene, CDR1 is MNHEY and CDR2 is SMNVEV (reference sequence).

The V gene is TRBV14, the J gene TRBJ2-7; no firm D call. Germline V lookup: CDR1 SGHDN, CDR2 FVKESK. The CDR3 is made up of 13 amino acids. With 3 bases removed from V and 6 bases from J, the gap between germline ends came to 12 bases. The CDR3: CASSQQLSGEQYF. As DNA, the CDR3 is TGTGCCAGCAGCCAGCAACTGTCCGGCGAGCAGTACTTC. The whole variable domain, filled in from reference TRBV14 and TRBJ2-7, reads EAGVTQFPSHSVIEKGQTVTLRCDPISGHDNLYWYRRVMGKEIKFLLHFVKESKQDESGMPNNRFLAERTGGTYSTLKVQPAELEDSGVYFCASSQQLSGEQYFGPGTRLTVT.

This chain connects TRBV28 to TRBJ1-2, with TRBD1 matching 7 bases. Trimming removed 4 bases from V and 2 bases from J; junction bases left unmatched: 10. This CDR3 spans 16 amino acids. CDR1 is MDHEN, CDR2 SYDVKM, per germline. CDR3 region: CASSYRGRGFNYGYTF. CDR3 bases: TGTGCCAGCAGTTATCGGGGCAGGGGGTTCAACTATGGCTACACCTTC.

This clone was found once. The chain joins TRBV6-5 to TRBJ1-1; TRBD1 might be the D (6 bases). Germline CDR1 is MNHEY and CDR2 is SVGAGI. V dropped 5 bases and J dropped 3 bases, with 10 bases sitting between them. This CDR3 is 13 amino acids long. The CDR3 DNA sequence: TGTGCCAGCAGTCTTGAGGGGGACACTGAAGCTTTCTTT. Its translation: CASSLEGDTEAFF.

The V and J genes are TRBV5-5 and TRBJ2-1; 8 nucleotides align to TRBD2. Germline assignment: CDR1 SGHKS and CDR2 YYEKEE (reference sequence). V lost 4 bases and J lost 1; bases outside the gene matches: 4. The CDR3 is 15 residues long. For the CDR3, the DNA is TGTGCCAGCAGCAGTACGGGGGGGTCCTACAATGAGCAGTTCTTC. It translates to CASSSTGGSYNEQFF.

The rearrangement joins TRBV6-2 or TRBV6-3 to TRBJ1-2; 7 nucleotides agree with TRBD1. The CDR3 length is 15 residues. V gave up 2 bases and J gave up 2 bases; unmatched junction bases: 5. Germline loops: CDR1 MNHEY, CDR2 SVGEGT. CDR3 bases: TGTGCCAGCAGTTACCTGGGACAGTTGAACTATGGCTACACCTTC. Translating gives CASSYLGQLNYGYTF.

This rearrangement joins TRBV2 to TRBJ1-2; TRBD1 agrees at 9 bases. V lost 6 bases, J lost 4 bases, and 6 bases stayed unmatched. The germline V gene encodes CDR1 SNHLY and CDR2 FYNNEI. The CDR3 spans 14 residues. Here the CDR3 DNA reads TGTGCCAGCAGCGGGGACAGGGCGGTCTATGGCTACACCTTC. This translates into CASSGDRAVYGYTF.

This clone has a handful of counts. J is TRBJ1-5 and V is TRBV19, with D perhaps TRBD1 (6 bases). The CDR3 consists of 15 residues. CDR1 is LNHDA and CDR2 is SQIVND in the germline V gene (reference sequence). Between the trimmed V and J ends, which lost 5 bases and 6 bases, there was a span of 17 bases. The CDR3 reads CASSSYSGVGQPQHF. CDR3 DNA sequence: TGTGCCAGTAGTTCATATTCAGGGGTAGGTCAGCCCCAGCATTTT.

The chain recombines TRBV9 with TRBJ2-2; 8 bases are shared with TRBD2. The V gene end was trimmed by 0 bases and the J gene end by 2 bases; junction bases not matched to a gene: 3. The CDR3 loop spans 16 amino acids. Germline V gene lookup returns CDR1 SGDLS and CDR2 YYNGEE. CDR3 loop: CASSVGAGVNTGELFF. CDR3 nucleotide sequence: TGTGCCAGCAGCGTAGGAGCGGGAGTAAACACCGGGGAGCTGTTTTTT.

This chain joins TRBV7-9 and TRBJ2-5; TRBD2 matches 7 bases. The V segment lost 1 base and the J segment 2 bases; nucleotides outside the gene matches: 4. Germline V gene data show CDR1 as SEHNR and CDR2 as FQNEAQ (reference sequence). The CDR3 consists of 15 residues. This chain's CDR3 is CASSLVPGGQETQYF. CDR3 in DNA: TGTGCCAGCAGCTTAGTACCCGGGGGGCAAGAGACCCAGTACTTC.

This clone has more than one count but fewer than ten. The junction departs from the called germline gene at one end, perhaps through a read error. The gene calls are TRBV7-9 and TRBJ2-7, with a possible D match to TRBD1 (6 bases). Germline CDR1 is SEHNR and CDR2 is FQNEAQ (reference sequence). This CDR3 has 14 amino acids. This chain's CDR3 is CASNLGTGQDEQYF. CDR3 bases: TGTGCCAGCAACTTAGGAACAGGGCAGGACGAGCAGTACTTC.

V and J are TRBV18 and TRBJ2-7; 7 nucleotides agree with TRBD1. In germline, CDR1 is KGHSH, CDR2 LQKENI. Germline trimming cut 4 bases from V and 6 bases from J; bases unmatched to any gene: 3. The CDR3 has 12 residues. CDR3 residues: CASSRQGGEQYF. Here the CDR3 DNA reads TGTGCCAGCTCACGACAGGGTGGCGAGCAGTACTTC.

This chain joins TRBV18 and TRBJ2-7; D unclear. Trimming left V 4 bases short and J 1 base short, with 8 bases between. Germline V gene lookup returns CDR1 KGHSH and CDR2 LQKENI. The CDR3 length is 13 residues. The CDR3 bases are TGTGCCAGCTCACAGATCGAGTCCTACGAGCAGTACTTC. This encodes CASSQIESYEQYF.

V is TRBV6-2 or TRBV6-3 and J is TRBJ2-7; possibly TRBD1 for D (6 bases). This CDR3 spans 17 amino acids. Germline V lookup: CDR1 MNHEY, CDR2 SVGEGT. The V end was cut by 6 bases, the J end by 0 bases, with 21 bases between. CDR3 protein: CASSHSGQLWSSYEQYF. CDR3 nucleotides: TGTGCCAGCAGCCATTCCGGACAGTTATGGAGCTCCTACGAGCAGTACTTC.